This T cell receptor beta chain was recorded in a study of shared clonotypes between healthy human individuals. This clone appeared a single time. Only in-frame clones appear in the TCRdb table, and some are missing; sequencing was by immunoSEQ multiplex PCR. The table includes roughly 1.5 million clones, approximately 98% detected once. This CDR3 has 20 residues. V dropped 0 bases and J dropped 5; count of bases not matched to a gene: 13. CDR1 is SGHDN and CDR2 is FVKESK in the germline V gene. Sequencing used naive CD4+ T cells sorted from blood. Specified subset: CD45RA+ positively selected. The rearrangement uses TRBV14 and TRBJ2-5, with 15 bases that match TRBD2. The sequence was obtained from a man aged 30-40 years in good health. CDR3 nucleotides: TGTGCCAGCAGCCAAGATCCTTCGGCGGGACTAGCGGGAGGATGGGAGACCCAGTACTTC. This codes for CASSQDPSAGLAGGWETQYF. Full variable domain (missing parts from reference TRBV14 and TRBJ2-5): EAGVTQFPSHSVIEKGQTVTLRCDPISGHDNLYWYRRVMGKEIKFLLHFVKESKQDESGMPNNRFLAERTGGTYSTLKVQPAELEDSGVYFCASSQDPSAGLAGGWETQYFGPGTRLLVL.